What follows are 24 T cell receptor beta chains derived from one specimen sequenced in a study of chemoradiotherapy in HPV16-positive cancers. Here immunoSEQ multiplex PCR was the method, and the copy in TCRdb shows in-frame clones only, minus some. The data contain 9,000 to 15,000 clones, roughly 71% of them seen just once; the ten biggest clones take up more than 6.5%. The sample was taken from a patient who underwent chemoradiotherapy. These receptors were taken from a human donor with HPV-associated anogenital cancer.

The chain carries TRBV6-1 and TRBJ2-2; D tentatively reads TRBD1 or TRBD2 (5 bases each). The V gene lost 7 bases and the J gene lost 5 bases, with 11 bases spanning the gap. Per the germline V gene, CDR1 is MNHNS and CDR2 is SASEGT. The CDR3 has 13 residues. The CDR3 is CASTGTATGELFF. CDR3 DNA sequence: TGTGCCAGCACTGGGACCGCGACCGGGGAGCTGTTTTTT.

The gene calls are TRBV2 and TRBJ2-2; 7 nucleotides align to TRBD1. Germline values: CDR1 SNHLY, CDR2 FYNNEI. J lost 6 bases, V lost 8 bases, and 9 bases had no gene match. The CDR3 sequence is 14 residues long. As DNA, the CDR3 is TGTGCCAGCGGAAGGGACAGAAATCCCGGGGAGCTGTTTTTT. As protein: CASGRDRNPGELFF.

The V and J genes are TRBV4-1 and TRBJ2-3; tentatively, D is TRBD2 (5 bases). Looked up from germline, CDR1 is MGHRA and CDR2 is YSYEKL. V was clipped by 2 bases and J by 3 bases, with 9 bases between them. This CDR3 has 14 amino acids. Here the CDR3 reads CASSQTRLTDTQYF. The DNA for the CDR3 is TGCGCCAGCAGCCAAACGAGACTAACAGATACGCAGTATTTT.

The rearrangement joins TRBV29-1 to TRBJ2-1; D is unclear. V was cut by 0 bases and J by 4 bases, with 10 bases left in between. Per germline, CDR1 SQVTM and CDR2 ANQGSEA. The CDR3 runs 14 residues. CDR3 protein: CSVEDWPRYNEQFF. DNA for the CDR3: TGCAGCGTTGAAGATTGGCCAAGATACAATGAGCAGTTCTTC.

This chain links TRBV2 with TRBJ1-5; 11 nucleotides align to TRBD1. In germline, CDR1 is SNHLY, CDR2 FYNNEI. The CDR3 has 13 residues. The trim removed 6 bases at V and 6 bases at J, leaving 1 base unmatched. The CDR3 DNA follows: TGTGCCAGCAGGGACAGGGGGCCTCAGCCCCAGCATTTT. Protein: CASRDRGPQPQHF.

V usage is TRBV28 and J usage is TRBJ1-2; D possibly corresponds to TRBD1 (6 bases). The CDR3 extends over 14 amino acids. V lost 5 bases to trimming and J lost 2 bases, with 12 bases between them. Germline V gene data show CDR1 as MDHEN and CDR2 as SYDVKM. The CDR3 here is CASSVRGSNYGYTF. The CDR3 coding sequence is TGTGCCAGCAGTGTCAGGGGTTCAAACTATGGCTACACCTTC.

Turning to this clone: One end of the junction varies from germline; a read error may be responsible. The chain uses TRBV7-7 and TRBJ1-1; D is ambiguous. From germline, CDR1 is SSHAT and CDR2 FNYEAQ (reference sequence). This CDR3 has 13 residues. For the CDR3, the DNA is TGTGCTAGCAGCTTAGCGATGAACACTGAAGCTTTCTTT. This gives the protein CASSLAMNTEAFF.

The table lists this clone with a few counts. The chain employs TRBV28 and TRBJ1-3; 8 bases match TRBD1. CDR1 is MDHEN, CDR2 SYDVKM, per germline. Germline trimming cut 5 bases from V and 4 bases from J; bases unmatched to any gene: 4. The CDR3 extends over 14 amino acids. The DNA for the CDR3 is TGTGCCAGCAGTACGGACAGGGAGGGAAACACCATATATTTT. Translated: CASSTDREGNTIYF. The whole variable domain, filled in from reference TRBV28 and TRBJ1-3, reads DVKVTQSSRYLVKRTGEKVFLECVQDMDHENMFWYRQDPGLGLRLIYFSYDVKMKEKGDIPEGYSVSREKKERFSLILESASTNQTSMYLCASSTDREGNTIYFGEGSWLTVV.

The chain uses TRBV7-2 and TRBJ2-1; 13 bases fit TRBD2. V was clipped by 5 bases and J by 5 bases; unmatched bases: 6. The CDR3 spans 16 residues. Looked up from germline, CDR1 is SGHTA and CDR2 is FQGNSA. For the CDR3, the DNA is TGTGCCAGCAGCGAGGTACTAGCGGGAGGGGACAATGAGCAGTTCTTC. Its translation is CASSEVLAGGDNEQFF.

CDR3 bases: TGTGCCAGCTCATTACAGGGTCCCGGGGAGCTGTTTTTT. Encoded protein: CASSLQGPGELFF. J is TRBJ2-2 and V is TRBV18, with a tentative D call TRBD1 (6 bases). Trimming left V 5 bases short and J 6 bases short, with 10 bases between. CDR1 and CDR2 (germline): KGHSH, LQKENI. This CDR3 contains 13 residues.

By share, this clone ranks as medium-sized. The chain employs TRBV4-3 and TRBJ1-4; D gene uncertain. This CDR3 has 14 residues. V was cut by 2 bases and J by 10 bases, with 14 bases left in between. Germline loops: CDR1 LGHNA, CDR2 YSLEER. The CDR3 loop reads CASSQSNGVGKLFF. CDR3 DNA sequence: TGCGCCAGCAGCCAAAGTAACGGGGTTGGAAAACTGTTTTTT.

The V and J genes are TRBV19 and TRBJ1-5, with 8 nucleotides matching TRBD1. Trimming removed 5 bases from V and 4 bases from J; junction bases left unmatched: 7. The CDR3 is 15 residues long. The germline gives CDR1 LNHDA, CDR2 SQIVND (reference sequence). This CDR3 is CASSLTGGKNQPQHF. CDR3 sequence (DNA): TGTGCCAGTAGTTTAACAGGGGGTAAGAATCAGCCCCAGCATTTT.

The CDR3 nucleotides are TGCGCCAGCAGATCCGACAGGGGTTTGGTACATGGCACTGAAGCTTTCTTT. Translated: CASRSDRGLVHGTEAFF. The chain recombines TRBV10-2 with TRBJ1-1; 8 bases fit TRBD1. The V segment lost 6 bases and the J segment 4 bases; nucleotides outside the gene matches: 16. CDR1 and CDR2 (germline): WSHSY, SAAADI. The CDR3 has 17 amino acids.

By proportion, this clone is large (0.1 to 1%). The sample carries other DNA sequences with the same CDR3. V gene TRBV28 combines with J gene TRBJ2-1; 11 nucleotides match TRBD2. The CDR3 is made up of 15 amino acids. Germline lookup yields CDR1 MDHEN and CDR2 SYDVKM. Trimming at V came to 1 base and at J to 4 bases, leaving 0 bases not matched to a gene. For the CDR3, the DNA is TGTGCCAGCAGTTTATTAGCGGGAGGGTACAATGAGCAGTTCTTC. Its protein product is CASSLLAGGYNEQFF. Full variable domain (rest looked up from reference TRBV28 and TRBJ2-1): DVKVTQSSRYLVKRTGEKVFLECVQDMDHENMFWYRQDPGLGLRLIYFSYDVKMKEKGDIPEGYSVSREKKERFSLILESASTNQTSMYLCASSLLAGGYNEQFFGPGTRLTVL.

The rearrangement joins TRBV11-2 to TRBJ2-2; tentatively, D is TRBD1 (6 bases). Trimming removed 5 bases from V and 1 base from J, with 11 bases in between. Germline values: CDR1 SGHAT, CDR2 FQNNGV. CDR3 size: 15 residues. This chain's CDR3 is CASSPQGLNTGELFF. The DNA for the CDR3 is TGTGCCAGCAGCCCCCAGGGGCTGAACACCGGGGAGCTGTTTTTT.

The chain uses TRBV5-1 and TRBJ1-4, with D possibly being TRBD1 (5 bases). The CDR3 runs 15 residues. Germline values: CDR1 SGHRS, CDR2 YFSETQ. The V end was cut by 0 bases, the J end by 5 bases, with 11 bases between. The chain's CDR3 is CASSLDGRGNEKLFF. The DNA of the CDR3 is TGCGCCAGCAGCTTGGACGGGAGGGGCAATGAAAAACTGTTTTTT.

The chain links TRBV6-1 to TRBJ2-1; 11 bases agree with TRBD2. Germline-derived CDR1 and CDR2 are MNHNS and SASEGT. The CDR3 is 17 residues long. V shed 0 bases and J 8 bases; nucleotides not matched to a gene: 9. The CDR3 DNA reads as TGTGCCAGCAGTGAAGCGGCTAGCGGGAGGTTGCTGGATGAGCAGTTCTTC. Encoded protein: CASSEAASGRLLDEQFF.

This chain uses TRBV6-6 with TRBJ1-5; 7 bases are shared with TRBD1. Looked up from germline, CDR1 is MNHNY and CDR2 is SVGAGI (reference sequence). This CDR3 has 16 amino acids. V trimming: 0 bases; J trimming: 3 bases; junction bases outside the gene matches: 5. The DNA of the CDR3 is TGTGCCAGCAGTTACTCACGGGACAGCCCCAATCAGCCCCAGCATTTT. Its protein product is CASSYSRDSPNQPQHF.

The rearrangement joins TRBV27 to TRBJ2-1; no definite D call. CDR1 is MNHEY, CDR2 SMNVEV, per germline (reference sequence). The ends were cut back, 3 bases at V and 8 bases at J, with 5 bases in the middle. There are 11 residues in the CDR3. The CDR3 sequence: CASSFDDEQFF. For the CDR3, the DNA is TGTGCCAGCAGTTTCGACGATGAGCAGTTCTTC.

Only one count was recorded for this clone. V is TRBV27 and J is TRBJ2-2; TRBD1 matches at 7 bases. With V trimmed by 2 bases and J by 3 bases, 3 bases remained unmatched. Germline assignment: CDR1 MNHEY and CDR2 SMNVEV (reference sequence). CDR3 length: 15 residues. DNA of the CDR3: TGTGCCAGCAGTTTAGAGGGGGCAGACACCGGGGAGCTGTTTTTT. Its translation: CASSLEGADTGELFF.

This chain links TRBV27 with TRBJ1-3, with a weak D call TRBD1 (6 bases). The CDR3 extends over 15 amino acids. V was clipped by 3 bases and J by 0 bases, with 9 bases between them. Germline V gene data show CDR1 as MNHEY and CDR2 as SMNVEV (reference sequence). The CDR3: CASSLTGHSGNTIYF. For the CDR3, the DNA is TGTGCCAGCAGTTTGACAGGTCACTCTGGAAACACCATATATTTT.

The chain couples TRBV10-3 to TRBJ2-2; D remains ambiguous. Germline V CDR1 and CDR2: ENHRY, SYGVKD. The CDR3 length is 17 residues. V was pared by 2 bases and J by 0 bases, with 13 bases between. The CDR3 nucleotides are TGTGCCATCAGTGAGCCCGCGCAGGCAGCGAACACCGGGGAGCTGTTTTTT. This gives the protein CAISEPAQAANTGELFF.

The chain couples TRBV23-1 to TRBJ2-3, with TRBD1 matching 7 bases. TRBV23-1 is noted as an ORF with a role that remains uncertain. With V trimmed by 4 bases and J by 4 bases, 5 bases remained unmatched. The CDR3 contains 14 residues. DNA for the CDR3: TGCGCCAGCAGTCCGTACAGGGGCGCAGATACGCAGTATTTT. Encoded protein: CASSPYRGADTQYF.

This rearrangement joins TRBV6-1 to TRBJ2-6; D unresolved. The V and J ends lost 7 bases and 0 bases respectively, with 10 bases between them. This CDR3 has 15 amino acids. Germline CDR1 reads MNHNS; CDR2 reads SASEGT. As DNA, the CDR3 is TGTGCCAGCATACGCTTGGGCTCTGGGGCCAACGTCCTGACTTTC. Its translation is CASIRLGSGANVLTF.